This is a list of T cell receptor beta chains from one sample in a study of shared clonotypes between healthy human individuals. The method was immunoSEQ multiplex PCR; TCRdb's version includes in-frame clones alone and lacks a portion of them. This table has 2 million to 2.5 million clones, around 95% appearing once. The sample consisted of naive CD4+ T cells sorted from blood. The receptors originated from a young man in good health. Both conserved end residues are part of each CDR3. D genes are given only for firm matches. Only some rows state a clone size, as once, few, many or a class for expanded clones.

d_gene: -
abundance: -
v_gene: TRBV10-3
j_gene: TRBJ1-5
CDR3aa: CAITGGLDQPQHF
CDR3nt: TGTGCCATCACGGGTGGTCTCGATCAGCCCCAGCATTTT

d_gene: -
abundance: once
v_gene: TRBV9
j_gene: TRBJ1-1
CDR3aa: CASSYSGGNTEAFF
CDR3nt: TGTGCCAGCAGCTACTCGGGGGGAAATACTGAAGCTTTCTTT

d_gene: -
abundance: -
v_gene: TRBV5-1
j_gene: TRBJ2-2
CDR3aa: CASSLAPDNFVNWNTGELFF
CDR3nt: TGCGCCAGCAGTCTAGCACCGGACAACTTCGTTAACTGGAACACCGGGGAGCTGTTTTTT

d_gene: TRBD2
abundance: -
v_gene: TRBV6-1
j_gene: TRBJ2-7
CDR3aa: CASSRTSGTIYEQYF
CDR3nt: TGTGCCAGCAGTCGGACTAGCGGGACCATTTACGAGCAGTACTTC

d_gene: TRBD2
abundance: -
v_gene: TRBV5-4
j_gene: TRBJ2-1
CDR3aa: CASSLDSGIYNEQFF
CDR3nt: TGTGCCAGCAGCTTGGATAGCGGGATATACAATGAGCAGTTCTTC

d_gene: -
abundance: -
v_gene: TRBV5-4
j_gene: TRBJ2-5
CDR3aa: CASSWTAGETQYF
CDR3nt: TGTGCCAGCAGCTGGACTGCGGGGGAGACCCAGTACTTC

d_gene: TRBD1
abundance: -
v_gene: TRBV4-1
j_gene: TRBJ1-2
CDR3aa: CASSQVPGGHNYGYTF
CDR3nt: TGCGCCAGCAGCCAAGTCCCAGGGGGGCATAACTATGGCTACACCTTC

d_gene: -
abundance: -
v_gene: TRBV7-3
j_gene: TRBJ2-7
CDR3aa: CASSPTPGAYEQYF
CDR3nt: TGTGCCAGCAGCCCAACCCCAGGGGCCTACGAGCAGTACTTC

d_gene: -
abundance: -
v_gene: TRBV7-2
j_gene: TRBJ1-1
CDR3aa: CASSLGGRGLNTEAFF
CDR3nt: TGTGCCAGCAGCTTAGGGGGCCGGGGGTTGAACACTGAAGCTTTCTTT

d_gene: TRBD1
abundance: -
v_gene: TRBV7-8
j_gene: TRBJ2-7
CDR3aa: CASSLETGGILYEQYF
CDR3nt: TGTGCCAGCAGCTTAGAAACAGGGGGGATTTTGTACGAGCAGTACTTC

d_gene: TRBD1
abundance: -
v_gene: TRBV4-1
j_gene: TRBJ1-2
CDR3aa: CASSQGWTGSYGYTF
CDR3nt: TGCGCCAGCAGCCAAGGTTGGACAGGGTCCTATGGCTACACCTTC

d_gene: -
abundance: once
v_gene: TRBV2
j_gene: TRBJ1-1
CDR3aa: CASSEQVRTEAFF
CDR3nt: TGTGCCAGCAGTGAGCAGGTACGGACTGAAGCTTTCTTT

d_gene: TRBD2
abundance: -
v_gene: TRBV19
j_gene: TRBJ2-2
CDR3aa: CASSFSGTIANTGELFF
CDR3nt: TGTGCCAGTAGTTTTTCCGGGACTATCGCGAACACCGGGGAGCTGTTTTTT

d_gene: TRBD2
abundance: -
v_gene: TRBV18
j_gene: TRBJ2-3
CDR3aa: CASAPAGGSTDTQYF
CDR3nt: TGTGCCAGCGCACCGGCGGGGGGGTCCACAGATACGCAGTATTTT

d_gene: TRBD1
abundance: -
v_gene: TRBV5-1
j_gene: TRBJ1-2
CDR3aa: CASSFDRGINYGYTF
CDR3nt: TGCGCCAGCAGCTTTGACAGGGGGATTAACTATGGCTACACCTTC

d_gene: -
abundance: -
v_gene: TRBV7-9
j_gene: TRBJ2-1
CDR3aa: CASGQGEQFF
CDR3nt: TGTGCCAGTGGCCAGGGTGAGCAGTTCTTC

d_gene: -
abundance: -
v_gene: TRBV28
j_gene: TRBJ1-1
CDR3aa: CASTPSVVGVAEAFF
CDR3nt: TGTGCCAGCACCCCTTCGGTGGTAGGGGTTGCTGAAGCTTTCTTT

d_gene: -
abundance: once
v_gene: TRBV5-1
j_gene: TRBJ2-1
CDR3aa: CASSQTLVTNEQFF
CDR3nt: TGCGCCAGCAGCCAAACACTAGTAACCAATGAGCAGTTCTTC

d_gene: -
abundance: -
v_gene: TRBV27
j_gene: TRBJ2-7
CDR3aa: CASSFPPAPKIEQYF
CDR3nt: TGTGCCAGCAGTTTCCCGCCAGCCCCGAAGATCGAGCAGTACTTC

d_gene: TRBD2
abundance: -
v_gene: TRBV7-9
j_gene: TRBJ2-4
CDR3aa: CASSQMGTSGSLQYF
CDR3nt: TGTGCCAGCAGCCAGATGGGCACTAGCGGGAGTCTTCAGTACTTC

d_gene: -
abundance: -
v_gene: TRBV6-1
j_gene: TRBJ2-7
CDR3aa: CASRLGQGGREQYF
CDR3nt: TGTGCCAGCAGGCTTGGACAAGGGGGTCGGGAGCAGTACTTC

d_gene: -
abundance: few
v_gene: TRBV5-4
j_gene: TRBJ1-3
CDR3aa: CASSLAGVSGNTIYF
CDR3nt: TGTGCCAGCAGCTTGGCGGGGGTTTCTGGAAACACCATATATTTT

d_gene: -
abundance: -
v_gene: TRBV10-3
j_gene: TRBJ1-2
CDR3aa: CAISESTRGNGYTF
CDR3nt: TGTGCCATCAGTGAGTCAACGAGGGGGAACGGCTACACCTTC

d_gene: TRBD1
abundance: -
v_gene: TRBV18
j_gene: TRBJ1-1
CDR3aa: CASSQSGTGEVGAFF
CDR3nt: TGTGCCAGCTCACAATCCGGGACAGGGGAGGTTGGAGCTTTCTTT

d_gene: -
abundance: -
v_gene: TRBV6-5
j_gene: TRBJ1-2
CDR3aa: CASSYSRQNYGYTF
CDR3nt: TGTGCCAGCAGTTACTCGAGGCAGAACTATGGCTACACCTTC

d_gene: -
abundance: -
v_gene: TRBV6-5
j_gene: TRBJ2-2
CDR3aa: CASSDKTGELFF
CDR3nt: TGTGCCAGCAGTGACAAGACCGGGGAGCTGTTTTTT

d_gene: -
abundance: -
v_gene: TRBV4-1
j_gene: TRBJ2-2
CDR3aa: CASSQAWQANTGELFF
CDR3nt: TGCGCCAGCAGCCAAGCGTGGCAGGCAAACACCGGGGAGCTGTTTTTT

d_gene: TRBD1
abundance: -
v_gene: TRBV5-4
j_gene: TRBJ1-1
CDR3aa: CASSVTGAGWDTEAFF
CDR3nt: TGTGCCAGCAGCGTGACAGGGGCAGGGTGGGACACTGAAGCTTTCTTT

d_gene: -
abundance: -
v_gene: TRBV9
j_gene: TRBJ2-5
CDR3aa: CASSVGGLGSQETQYF
CDR3nt: TGTGCCAGCAGCGTAGGTGGACTGGGGAGCCAAGAGACCCAGTACTTC

d_gene: -
abundance: -
v_gene: TRBV7-2
j_gene: TRBJ1-1
CDR3aa: CASSYYRGARSTNTEAFF
CDR3nt: TGTGCCAGCAGCTATTACCGCGGGGCAAGGTCCACGAACACTGAAGCTTTCTTT

d_gene: TRBD2
abundance: -
v_gene: TRBV30
j_gene: TRBJ2-7
CDR3aa: CAWNHRLAVAGEQYF
CDR3nt: TGTGCCTGGAATCATCGACTAGCCGTGGCCGGGGAGCAGTACTTC

d_gene: -
abundance: once
v_gene: TRBV30
j_gene: TRBJ1-1
CDR3aa: CAWSVTGADGKAFF
CDR3nt: TGTGCCTGGAGTGTAACGGGGGCCGACGGAAAAGCTTTCTTT

d_gene: -
abundance: -
v_gene: TRBV6-5
j_gene: TRBJ1-4
CDR3aa: CASSSSREKLFF
CDR3nt: TGTGCCAGCAGTTCCAGTAGGGAAAAACTGTTTTTT

d_gene: -
abundance: once
v_gene: TRBV25-1
j_gene: TRBJ2-1
CDR3aa: CASSEYVGQGPNNEQFF
CDR3nt: TGTGCCAGCAGTGAATACGTGGGGCAGGGCCCCAATAATGAGCAGTTCTTC

d_gene: -
abundance: -
v_gene: TRBV28
j_gene: TRBJ2-1
CDR3aa: CASSLWTQQFF
CDR3nt: TGTGCCAGCAGTTTATGGACACAGCAGTTCTTC

d_gene: TRBD1
abundance: -
v_gene: TRBV5-1
j_gene: TRBJ1-2
CDR3aa: CASSFRTGGSYGYTF
CDR3nt: TGCGCCAGCAGCTTTCGGACAGGGGGGAGCTATGGCTACACCTTC

d_gene: -
abundance: -
v_gene: TRBV15
j_gene: TRBJ2-7
CDR3aa: CATSRGHGYRGPYEQYF
CDR3nt: TGTGCCACCAGCAGAGGCCACGGGTATAGGGGCCCATACGAGCAGTACTTC

d_gene: -
abundance: once
v_gene: TRBV5-4
j_gene: TRBJ2-4
CDR3aa: CASSLNRQTNIQYF
CDR3nt: TGTGCCAGCAGCTTGAATCGCCAAACGAACATTCAGTACTTC

d_gene: -
abundance: -
v_gene: TRBV7-9
j_gene: TRBJ2-6
CDR3aa: CASSLVTLRISSGANVLTF
CDR3nt: TGTGCCAGCAGCTTAGTTACCTTAAGAATTTCCTCTGGGGCCAACGTCCTGACTTTC

d_gene: TRBD2
abundance: -
v_gene: TRBV5-1
j_gene: TRBJ2-1
CDR3aa: CASSSLAGRSYNEQFF
CDR3nt: TGCGCCAGCAGCTCCTTAGCGGGAAGGTCCTACAATGAGCAGTTCTTC

d_gene: -
abundance: -
v_gene: TRBV6-6
j_gene: TRBJ2-7
CDR3aa: CASSRGEYEQYF
CDR3nt: TGTGCCAGCAGCCGCGGGGAATACGAGCAGTACTTC

d_gene: -
abundance: -
v_gene: TRBV30
j_gene: TRBJ1-6
CDR3aa: CAGPGFDSPLHF
CDR3nt: TGTGCCGGACCGGGCTTCGATTCACCCCTCCACTTT

d_gene: TRBD2
abundance: -
v_gene: TRBV30
j_gene: TRBJ2-4
CDR3aa: CAWSVEGTSGRRAKNIQYF
CDR3nt: TGTGCCTGGAGTGTAGAGGGGACTAGCGGGAGGCGGGCCAAAAACATTCAGTACTTC

d_gene: -
abundance: -
v_gene: TRBV5-1
j_gene: TRBJ1-5
CDR3aa: CASSRDPGRNQPQHF
CDR3nt: TGCGCCAGCAGTCGGGATCCGGGGCGCAATCAGCCCCAGCATTTT

d_gene: TRBD2
abundance: -
v_gene: TRBV28
j_gene: TRBJ2-1
CDR3aa: CASSLFRVRGVEQFF
CDR3nt: TGTGCCAGCAGTTTATTCAGGGTACGGGGGGTTGAGCAGTTCTTC

d_gene: -
abundance: -
v_gene: TRBV10-3
j_gene: TRBJ1-5
CDR3aa: CAISSPSPQGLNQPQHF
CDR3nt: TGTGCCATCAGTTCCCCCTCTCCCCAAGGACTAAATCAGCCCCAGCATTTT

d_gene: -
abundance: once
v_gene: TRBV7-9
j_gene: TRBJ1-5
CDR3aa: CASSLEPIGRKEGQPQHF
CDR3nt: TGTGCCAGCAGCTTAGAACCCATTGGGCGCAAAGAAGGTCAGCCCCAGCATTTT

d_gene: -
abundance: -
v_gene: TRBV5-4
j_gene: TRBJ2-2
CDR3aa: CASSLDMSANTGELFF
CDR3nt: TGTGCCAGCAGCTTGGACATGAGCGCGAACACCGGGGAGCTGTTTTTT

d_gene: TRBD1
abundance: -
v_gene: TRBV2
j_gene: TRBJ2-1
CDR3aa: CASTLDRGEYNEQFF
CDR3nt: TGTGCCAGCACCTTGGACAGGGGCGAGTACAATGAGCAGTTCTTC

d_gene: TRBD2
abundance: -
v_gene: TRBV7-2
j_gene: TRBJ2-7
CDR3aa: CASSFGTSGSPYEQYF
CDR3nt: TGTGCCAGCAGCTTCGGGACTAGCGGGAGTCCCTACGAGCAGTACTTC

d_gene: TRBD2
abundance: -
v_gene: TRBV14
j_gene: TRBJ2-3
CDR3aa: CASSQDAGLAGGTQYF
CDR3nt: TGTGCCAGCAGCCAAGATGCGGGACTAGCGGGAGGGACGCAGTATTTT

d_gene: -
abundance: -
v_gene: TRBV5-1
j_gene: TRBJ2-5
CDR3aa: CASSLEGLASQYF
CDR3nt: TGCGCCAGCAGCTTGGAGGGACTGGCGTCCCAGTACTTC

d_gene: -
abundance: -
v_gene: TRBV6-1
j_gene: TRBJ2-1
CDR3aa: CASTLRGADYNEQFF
CDR3nt: TGTGCCAGCACCCTTCGAGGAGCGGATTACAATGAGCAGTTCTTC

d_gene: TRBD2
abundance: -
v_gene: TRBV2
j_gene: TRBJ2-1
CDR3aa: CASSVLTSGVYNEQFF
CDR3nt: TGTGCCAGCAGTGTCCTCACTAGCGGAGTCTACAATGAGCAGTTCTTC

d_gene: -
abundance: -
v_gene: TRBV6-1
j_gene: TRBJ1-4
CDR3aa: CASTAGATNEKLFF
CDR3nt: TGTGCCAGCACCGCAGGAGCAACTAATGAAAAACTGTTTTTT

d_gene: -
abundance: -
v_gene: TRBV5-1
j_gene: TRBJ1-2
CDR3aa: CASSLDRLTIYTF
CDR3nt: TGCGCCAGCAGCTTGGATCGCCTGACGATCTACACCTTC

d_gene: TRBD1
abundance: -
v_gene: TRBV7-9
j_gene: TRBJ1-2
CDR3aa: CASSPTLQGARENYGYTF
CDR3nt: TGTGCCAGCAGCCCTACGCTCCAGGGGGCTCGTGAAAACTATGGCTACACCTTC

d_gene: -
abundance: -
v_gene: TRBV5-1
j_gene: TRBJ2-2
CDR3aa: CASSFRRGANTGELFF
CDR3nt: TGCGCCAGCAGCTTCAGGCGGGGTGCGAACACCGGGGAGCTGTTTTTT

d_gene: TRBD2
abundance: -
v_gene: TRBV10-2
j_gene: TRBJ2-1
CDR3aa: CASRVSGGDYNEQFF
CDR3nt: TGCGCCAGCAGGGTTAGCGGGGGGGATTACAATGAGCAGTTCTTC